This TCR beta chain derives from a study of cytomegalovirus exposure and HLA in healthy donors. Whole-study context: Early on, a data release was issued that held roughly 84 million unique TCRs from HLA-typed donors.

The V gene's germline CDR1 is LNHDA and CDR2 SQIVND (reference sequence). The length of the CDR3 is 15 residues. With 4 bases removed from V and 4 bases from J, the gap between germline ends came to 16 bases. Study-level findings and limits: The availability of immune exposure information extended only to CMV serostatus. Compared with the approximately 700-donor mean, an Asian-associated ancestry cluster reportedly had fewer N-insertions, according to a later analysis.

This clone was seen only a few times. What it recognizes is unknown. PCR involved 60 Vbeta and 13 Jbeta primers. Only in-frame clones appear in the TCRdb table, and some are missing; sequencing was by immunoSEQ multiplex PCR. The sample includes around 150,000 clones, roughly 65% seen only once; the top ten take less than 5%. The sequence derives from a woman younger than 30 in good health and CMV-seropositive. The chain combines TRBV19 with TRBJ1-1; D unclear. The sample consisted of PBMCs. CDR3: CASSTLEAEITEAFF. CDR3 nucleotides: TGTGCCAGTAGTACATTGGAGGCTGAGATCACTGAAGCTTTCTTT.